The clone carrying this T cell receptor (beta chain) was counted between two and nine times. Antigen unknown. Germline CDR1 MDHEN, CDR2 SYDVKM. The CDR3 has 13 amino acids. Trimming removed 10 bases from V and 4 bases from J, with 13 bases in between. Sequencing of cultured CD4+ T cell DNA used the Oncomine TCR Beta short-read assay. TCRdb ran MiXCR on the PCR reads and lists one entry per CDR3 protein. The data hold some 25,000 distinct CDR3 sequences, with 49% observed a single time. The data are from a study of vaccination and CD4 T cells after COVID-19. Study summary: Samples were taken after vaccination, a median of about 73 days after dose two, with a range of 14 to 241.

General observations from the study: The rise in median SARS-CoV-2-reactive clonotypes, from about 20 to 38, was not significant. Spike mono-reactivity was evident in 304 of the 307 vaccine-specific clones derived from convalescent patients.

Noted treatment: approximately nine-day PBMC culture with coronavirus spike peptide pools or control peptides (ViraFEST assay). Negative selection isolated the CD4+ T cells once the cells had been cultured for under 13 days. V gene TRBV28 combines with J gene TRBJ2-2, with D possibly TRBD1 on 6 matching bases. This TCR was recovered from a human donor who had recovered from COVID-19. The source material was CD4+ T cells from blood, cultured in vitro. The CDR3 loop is CATCRTVTGELFF. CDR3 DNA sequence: TGTGCCACTTGTAGGACAGTCACCGGGGAGCTGTTTTTT. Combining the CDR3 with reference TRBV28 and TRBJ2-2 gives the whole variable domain DVKVTQSSRYLVKRTGEKVFLECVQDMDHENMFWYRQDPGLGLRLIYFSYDVKMKEKGDIPEGYSVSREKKERFSLILESASTNQTSMYLCATCRTVTGELFFGEGSRLTVL.